The 13 T cell receptor beta chains below all came from one sample that was sequenced in a study of blood T cell repertoires in COVID-19. Produced via immunoSEQ multiplex PCR; TCRdb's table is partial and in-frame only. The sample holds hundreds of thousands of clones, 86% seen once. Specimen: PBMCs or T cells enriched from blood (not recorded which). Receptor source: a woman aged 50 to 65 who had recovered from COVID-19.

This chain uses TRBV10-3 with TRBJ1-1, with 9 positions matching TRBD1. This CDR3 region has 15 residues. V was pared by 0 bases and J by 1 base, with 0 bases of the junction left unmatched. CDR1 and CDR2 (germline): ENHRY, SYGVKD. CDR3 residues: CAISESDRGNTEAFF. The CDR3 bases are TGTGCCATCAGTGAGTCGGACAGGGGGAACACTGAAGCTTTCTTT.

The V call is TRBV7-3, the J call TRBJ1-1; 8 bases agree with TRBD1. Looked up from germline, CDR1 is SGHTA and CDR2 is FQGTGA. The V and J ends lost 6 bases and 5 bases, in that order; junction bases with no gene match: 8. CDR3 length: 14 residues. CDR3 bases: TGTGCCAGCAGTTATGCAGGGGGCCTGACTGAAGCTTTCTTT. This encodes CASSYAGGLTEAFF.

The chain is built from TRBV9 and TRBJ2-7; 7 bases are shared with TRBD1. Unmatched junction bases numbered 3, after V lost 6 bases and J lost 0 bases. Germline V CDR1 and CDR2: SGDLS, YYNGEE. This CDR3 contains 13 residues. CDR3: CASNRQGSYEQYF. CDR3 in DNA: TGTGCCAGCAACCGACAGGGCTCCTACGAGCAGTACTTC. The full variable domain, completed using reference TRBV9 and TRBJ2-7, is DSGVTQTPKHLITATGQRVTLRCSPRSGDLSVYWYQQSLDQGLQFLIQYYNGEERAKGNILERFSAQQFPDLHSELNLSSLELGDSALYFCASNRQGSYEQYFGPGTRLTVT.

The V and J genes are TRBV7-8 and TRBJ2-3; TRBD1 might be the D (6 bases). Germline V gene sequence: CDR1 SGHVS, CDR2 FQNEAQ. There are 16 residues in the CDR3. V was cut by 2 bases and J by 5 bases, with 17 bases left in between. Here the CDR3 DNA reads TGTGCCAGCAGCTTACTGAACAGGGATATGGGAGATACGCAGTATTTT. Translated, it gives CASSLLNRDMGDTQYF.

This chain joins TRBV11-2 and TRBJ2-7; 12 nucleotides align to TRBD1. This CDR3 region has 16 residues. The ends lost 5 bases at V and 6 bases at J; junction bases unmatched: 11. Germline lookup yields CDR1 SGHAT and CDR2 FQNNGV. The CDR3 is CASSHTKGQGAGEQYF. CDR3 bases: TGTGCCAGCAGCCACACGAAGGGACAGGGGGCAGGCGAGCAGTACTTC.

This clone was recorded a few times. The chain couples TRBV11-2 to TRBJ2-3; TRBD2 agrees at 14 bases. Germline CDR1 and CDR2: SGHAT and FQNNGV. Unmatched junction bases numbered 11, after V lost 5 bases and J lost 4 bases. The CDR3 totals 18 residues. CDR3 in amino acids: CASSANRLAGGRSDTQYF. The CDR3 nucleotides are TGTGCCAGCAGCGCCAATCGACTAGCGGGGGGGCGTTCAGATACGCAGTATTTT.

The rearrangement joins TRBV27 to TRBJ2-7, with 7 bases that match TRBD1. Trimming cost V 1 base and J 6 bases; bases outside gene matches: 6. The CDR3 consists of 14 residues. The germline gives CDR1 MNHEY, CDR2 SMNVEV (reference sequence). The DNA of the CDR3 is TGTGCCAGCAGTTTATTAATCCCAGGGGGCGAGCAGTACTTC. Translating gives CASSLLIPGGEQYF.

The rearrangement uses TRBV4-3 and TRBJ2-3, with TRBD2 as a possible D gene (6 bases). The CDR3 runs 15 residues. CDR1 is LGHNA, CDR2 YSLEER, per germline. Trimming removed 0 bases from V and 4 bases from J, with 11 bases in between. The CDR3, as DNA: TGCGCCAGCAGCCAAGACGTGGGAGGAGCAGATACGCAGTATTTT. The encoded protein is CASSQDVGGADTQYF.

The genes are TRBV7-2 and TRBJ1-1, with no clear D. V gave up 5 bases and J gave up 0 bases, with 7 bases separating them. This CDR3 has 13 residues. Germline values: CDR1 SGHTA, CDR2 FQGNSA. The CDR3, as DNA: TGTGCCAGCAGCAAGAGCATGAACACTGAAGCTTTCTTT. Amino acid sequence: CASSKSMNTEAFF.

In this sample, this clone turned up once. The chain couples TRBV30 to TRBJ2-7, with TRBD2 as a possible D gene (6 bases). CDR1 is GTSNPN and CDR2 is SVGIG in the germline V gene (reference sequence). This CDR3 has 14 amino acids. V was shortened by 3 bases and J by 2 bases, with 14 bases between the two germline ends. The CDR3 here is CAWSWGVSTYEQYF. The CDR3 DNA follows: TGTGCCTGGAGCTGGGGGGTTTCGACCTACGAGCAGTACTTC.

In this sample, this clone turned up once. This chain links TRBV7-2 with TRBJ2-5; 14 bases align to TRBD2. There are 17 residues in the CDR3. J was trimmed by 5 bases and V by 5 bases; bases with no gene match: 10. Germline assignment: CDR1 SGHTA and CDR2 FQGNSA. CDR3 DNA: TGTGCCAGCAGCACAAGGACTAGCGGGGGGTGGGGCGAGACCCAGTACTTC. Translating gives CASSTRTSGGWGETQYF.

The chain combines TRBV9 with TRBJ1-6; a weak D match, TRBD1 (6 bases). Germline loops: CDR1 SGDLS, CDR2 YYNGEE. Trimming shortened V by 3 bases and J by 13 bases, and 11 bases separated the two germline ends. CDR3 size: 12 residues. The CDR3 reads CASSGGQTPLHF. CDR3 nucleotides: TGTGCCAGCAGCGGGGGACAAACCCCCCTCCACTTT.

The chain combines TRBV18 with TRBJ1-1, with 9 bases lining up with TRBD1. The germline V gene encodes CDR1 KGHSH and CDR2 LQKENI. The CDR3 covers 15 residues. V lost 4 bases to trimming and J lost 1 base; unmatched junction nucleotides: 4. The CDR3 reads CASSRGQGPNTEAFF. CDR3 DNA sequence: TGTGCCAGCTCACGAGGACAGGGGCCGAACACTGAAGCTTTCTTT. Combining the CDR3 with reference TRBV18 and TRBJ1-1 gives the whole variable domain NAGVMQNPRHLVRRRGQEARLRCSPMKGHSHVYWYRQLPEEGLKFMVYLQKENIIDESGMPKERFSAEFPKEGPSILRIQQVVRGDSAAYFCASSRGQGPNTEAFFGQGTRLTVV.